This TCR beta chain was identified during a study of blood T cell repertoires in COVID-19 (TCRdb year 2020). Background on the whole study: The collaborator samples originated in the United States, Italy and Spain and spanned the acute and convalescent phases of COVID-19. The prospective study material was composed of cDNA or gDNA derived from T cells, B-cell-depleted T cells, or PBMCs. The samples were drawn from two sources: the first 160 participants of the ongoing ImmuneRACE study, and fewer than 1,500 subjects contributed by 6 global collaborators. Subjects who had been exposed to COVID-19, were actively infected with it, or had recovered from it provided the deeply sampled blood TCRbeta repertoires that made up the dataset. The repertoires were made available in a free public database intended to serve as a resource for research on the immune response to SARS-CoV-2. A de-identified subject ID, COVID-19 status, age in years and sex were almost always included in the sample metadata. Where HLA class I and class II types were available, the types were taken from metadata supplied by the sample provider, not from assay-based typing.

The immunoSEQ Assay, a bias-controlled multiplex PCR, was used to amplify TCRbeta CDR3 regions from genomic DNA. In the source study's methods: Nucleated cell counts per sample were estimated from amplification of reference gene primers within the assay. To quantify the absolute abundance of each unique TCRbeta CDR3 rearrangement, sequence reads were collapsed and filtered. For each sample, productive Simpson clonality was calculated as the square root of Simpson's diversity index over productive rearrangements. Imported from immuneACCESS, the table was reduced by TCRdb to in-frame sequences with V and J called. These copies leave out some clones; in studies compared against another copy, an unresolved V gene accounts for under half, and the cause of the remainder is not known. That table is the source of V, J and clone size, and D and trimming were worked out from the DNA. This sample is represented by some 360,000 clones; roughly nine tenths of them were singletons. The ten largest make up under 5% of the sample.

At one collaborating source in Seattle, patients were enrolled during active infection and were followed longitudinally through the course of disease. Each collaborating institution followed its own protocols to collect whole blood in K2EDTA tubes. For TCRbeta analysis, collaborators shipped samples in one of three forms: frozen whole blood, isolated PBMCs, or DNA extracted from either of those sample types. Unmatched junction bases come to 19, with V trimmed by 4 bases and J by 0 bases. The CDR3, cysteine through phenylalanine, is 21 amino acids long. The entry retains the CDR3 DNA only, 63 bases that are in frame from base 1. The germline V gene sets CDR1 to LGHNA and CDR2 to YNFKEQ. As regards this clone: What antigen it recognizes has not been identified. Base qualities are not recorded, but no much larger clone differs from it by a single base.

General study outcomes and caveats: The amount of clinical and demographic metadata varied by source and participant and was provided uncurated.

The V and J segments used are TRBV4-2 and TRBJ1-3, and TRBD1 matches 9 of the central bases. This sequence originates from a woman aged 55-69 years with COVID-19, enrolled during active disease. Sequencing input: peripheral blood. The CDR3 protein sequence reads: CASSPQALTGGLAFSGNTIYF. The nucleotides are TGTGCCAGCAGCCCCCAGGCTTTGACAGGGGGACTGGCGTTCTCTGGAAACACCATATATTTT.